This T cell receptor (beta chain) was obtained from a study of identical twins. This clonotype has only a few counts. Its antigen remains unidentified. Regarding the study as a whole: The degree of excess twin sharing was weaker in beta out-of-frame sequences. Fewer insertions marked abundant cord blood beta clonotypes; young adult naive trended weakly, memory not at all.

Carrying unique molecular identifiers, the cDNA also gained a universal primer site through template switching. TCRdb reanalysed the 5' RACE reads using MiXCR and keeps one entry per CDR3 protein. The table lists approximately 260,000 distinct CDR3 sequences, around 8.3% of them singletons. V lost 5 bases, J lost 9 bases, and 12 bases stayed unmatched. This CDR3 comprises 14 residues. CDR1 is MNHEY and CDR2 is SVGAGI in the germline V gene. Healthy Caucasians were all of the donors. This sample was also put to use in a study of yellow fever vaccine responses in identical twins.

The chain has TRBV6-5 and TRBJ2-7; 8 bases match TRBD2. The sequencing input was CD8+ T cells sorted from blood. The receptor's source is a young woman in good health. The CDR3 sequence is CASSTSGGANGQYF. CDR3 nucleotide sequence: TGTGCCAGCAGTACTAGCGGAGGAGCTAATGGGCAGTACTTC.